These T cell receptor beta chains were read from a single sample in a study of blood T cell repertoires in COVID-19. Sequenced by immunoSEQ multiplex PCR; TCRdb stores in-frame clones only, minus some. The sample records approximately 300,000 clones, roughly 90% being singletons. Sequencing was carried out using PBMCs or T cells enriched from blood (not recorded which). The receptor set was obtained from a woman younger than 45 who had been exposed to COVID-19. Both conserved end residues are part of each CDR3. Fields, in order: V gene, D gene, clone size, J gene, CDR3 DNA, CDR3 protein. The D gene is left open where the match is weak. Clone size is given for some rows only: seen once, a few or many times, or a class if the clone is expanded.

V gene: TRBV24-1; D gene: NA; clone size: NA; J gene: TRBJ2-5; CDR3 DNA: TGTGCCACCAGTGATTCCCGGGGACAAGAGACCCAGTACTTC; CDR3 protein: CATSDSRGQETQYF
V gene: TRBV27; D gene: NA; clone size: NA; J gene: TRBJ1-2; CDR3 DNA: TGTGCCAGCAGTCCCGGGGCAGGGAGGGTCTTTGGCTACACCTTC; CDR3 protein: CASSPGAGRVFGYTF
V gene: TRBV6-4; D gene: NA; clone size: once; J gene: TRBJ1-2; CDR3 DNA: TGTGCCAGCCGCGCTACAGTGGGGGCGCGACGGAGTGGCTACACCTTC; CDR3 protein: CASRATVGARRSGYTF
V gene: TRBV14; D gene: NA; clone size: NA; J gene: TRBJ2-4; CDR3 DNA: TGTGCCAGCAGCCAAGTGGTAGAGGGAAACATTCAGTACTTC; CDR3 protein: CASSQVVEGNIQYF
V gene: TRBV9; D gene: NA; clone size: NA; J gene: TRBJ1-4; CDR3 DNA: TGTGCCAGCAGCGTCATGGGGGCAGGGGCTGAAAAACTGTTTTTT; CDR3 protein: CASSVMGAGAEKLFF
V gene: TRBV5-1; D gene: TRBD1; clone size: NA; J gene: TRBJ1-1; CDR3 DNA: TGCGCCAGCAGCCCGGGACAGGGGAACACTGAAGCTTTCTTT; CDR3 protein: CASSPGQGNTEAFF
V gene: TRBV5-1; D gene: NA; clone size: NA; J gene: TRBJ1-4; CDR3 DNA: TGCGCCAGCAGCGATGGACAGCCTCGTGAAAAACTGTTTTTT; CDR3 protein: CASSDGQPREKLFF
V gene: TRBV27; D gene: NA; clone size: NA; J gene: TRBJ1-5; CDR3 DNA: TGTGCCAGCAGTCTCCATCAGCCCCAGCATTTT; CDR3 protein: CASSLHQPQHF
V gene: TRBV7-3; D gene: TRBD1; clone size: NA; J gene: TRBJ1-1; CDR3 DNA: TGTGCCAGCAGCTTAGGGACAGAAATGAACACTGAAGCTTTCTTT; CDR3 protein: CASSLGTEMNTEAFF
V gene: TRBV3-1/TRBV3-2; D gene: NA; clone size: NA; J gene: TRBJ2-2; CDR3 DNA: TGTGCCAGCAGCCAATTTGCGACCGGGGAGCTGTTTTTT; CDR3 protein: CASSQFATGELFF
V gene: TRBV13; D gene: NA; clone size: NA; J gene: TRBJ1-2; CDR3 DNA: TGTGCCAGCAGCTACTATTCTGGCTACACCTTC; CDR3 protein: CASSYYSGYTF
V gene: TRBV5-1; D gene: NA; clone size: NA; J gene: TRBJ2-7; CDR3 DNA: TGCGCCAGCAGCCCCCGTAAGCCCTACGAGCAGTACTTC; CDR3 protein: CASSPRKPYEQYF
V gene: TRBV10-3; D gene: NA; clone size: NA; J gene: TRBJ1-2; CDR3 DNA: TGTGCCATCAGCCCCGACCGGGACTATGGCTACACCTTC; CDR3 protein: CAISPDRDYGYTF
V gene: TRBV3-1/TRBV3-2; D gene: TRBD1; clone size: NA; J gene: TRBJ2-7; CDR3 DNA: TGTGCCAGCAGCCAAGTAATCGTCCGGACAGGGAAATCCTACGAGCAGTACTTC; CDR3 protein: CASSQVIVRTGKSYEQYF
V gene: TRBV7-2; D gene: NA; clone size: NA; J gene: TRBJ1-1; CDR3 DNA: TGTGCCACCAGTGCGACCCCAGGCACTGAAGCTTTCTTT; CDR3 protein: CATSATPGTEAFF
V gene: TRBV7-9; D gene: NA; clone size: NA; J gene: TRBJ2-3; CDR3 DNA: TGTGCCAGCAGCCAGTTTGGCCTCAGCACAGATACGCAGTATTTT; CDR3 protein: CASSQFGLSTDTQYF
V gene: TRBV6-5; D gene: NA; clone size: NA; J gene: TRBJ2-2; CDR3 DNA: TGTGCCAGCAGCCTTACAGTGACCGGGGAGCTGTTTTTT; CDR3 protein: CASSLTVTGELFF
V gene: TRBV13; D gene: TRBD1; clone size: NA; J gene: TRBJ1-3; CDR3 DNA: TGTGCCAGCAGCGGACAGGGACAGGGGATAAACACCATATATTTT; CDR3 protein: CASSGQGQGINTIYF
V gene: TRBV6-5; D gene: TRBD2; clone size: NA; J gene: TRBJ2-7; CDR3 DNA: TGTGCCAGCAGTTACTCCAGCGGGGGTTCCTACGAGCAGTACTTC; CDR3 protein: CASSYSSGGSYEQYF
V gene: TRBV4-2; D gene: NA; clone size: NA; J gene: TRBJ2-1; CDR3 DNA: TGTGCCAGCAGCCAAGTTGGACAGCACAATGAGCAGTTCTTC; CDR3 protein: CASSQVGQHNEQFF
V gene: TRBV4-1; D gene: NA; clone size: NA; J gene: TRBJ1-2; CDR3 DNA: TGCGCCAGCAGCCAAGACCGGGACATAGGCTACACCTTC; CDR3 protein: CASSQDRDIGYTF
V gene: TRBV29-1; D gene: NA; clone size: NA; J gene: TRBJ1-1; CDR3 DNA: TGCAGCGTTGAAAGGGCAGGGGCTAACACTGAAGCTTTCTTT; CDR3 protein: CSVERAGANTEAFF
V gene: TRBV27; D gene: TRBD1; clone size: NA; J gene: TRBJ1-3; CDR3 DNA: TGTGCCAGCGGAAGGACCGGGACAGGGGGAAACACCATATATTTT; CDR3 protein: CASGRTGTGGNTIYF